Listed below are T cell receptor beta chains from one sample, sequenced in a study of memory CD4+ T cells and cytomegalovirus serostatus. The assay was immunoSEQ multiplex PCR, and TCRdb's table has in-frame clones only and misses some. The sample includes roughly 76,000 clones, about 73% seen only once; the top ten take roughly 2.6%. The specimen sequenced was memory CD4+ T cells from blood. The source is an adult in good health and CMV-seropositive. Both conserved end residues are part of each CDR3. A D gene is named only where the DNA matches it firmly. Clone size, where shown, is once, few, many, or a class for clones that have expanded.

v_call,clone_size,d_call,j_call,cdr3_aa,cdr3_nt
TRBV2,NA,NA,TRBJ2-2,CASKGTETGELFF,TGTGCCAGCAAGGGGACCGAGACCGGGGAGCTGTTTTTT
TRBV19,NA,TRBD1,TRBJ1-1,CASSRGQGGTEAFF,TGTGCCAGTAGTAGGGGACAGGGGGGCACTGAAGCTTTCTTT
TRBV28,NA,NA,TRBJ1-2,CASSPTQNRRDGYTF,TGTGCCAGCAGTCCGACACAAAACCGGCGTGATGGCTACACCTTC
TRBV7-2,NA,NA,TRBJ2-4,CASSLTSYIQYF,TGTGCCAGCAGCTTAACTAGTTACATTCAGTACTTC
TRBV19,NA,NA,TRBJ1-2,CASSTQDRALHGYTF,TGTGCCAGTAGTACTCAGGACCGAGCTCTCCATGGCTACACCTTC
TRBV6-1,NA,TRBD1,TRBJ1-1,CASTLTGGNTEAFF,TGTGCCAGCACCTTGACAGGGGGCAACACTGAAGCTTTCTTT
TRBV30,NA,TRBD1,TRBJ1-5,CAWSGGQGGHQPQHF,TGTGCCTGGAGCGGGGGACAGGGGGGTCATCAGCCCCAGCATTTT
TRBV11-1,NA,TRBD2,TRBJ2-7,CASSRSVAGGTYEQYF,TGTGCCAGCAGCCGAAGTGTCGCGGGAGGCACCTACGAGCAGTACTTC
TRBV2,NA,NA,TRBJ2-5,CATKKDYGETQYF,TGTGCCACAAAGAAGGACTACGGAGAGACCCAGTACTTC
TRBV28,NA,NA,TRBJ2-1,CASSFAAGHNEQFF,TGTGCCAGCAGTTTCGCCGCCGGGCACAATGAGCAGTTCTTC
TRBV15,few,NA,TRBJ2-5,CATSRGRPGAYQETQYF,TGTGCCACCAGCAGAGGAAGACCGGGGGCGTACCAAGAGACCCAGTACTTC
TRBV28,once,TRBD1,TRBJ2-1,CASRGQGTHEQFF,TGTGCCAGCAGGGGACAGGGGACCCATGAGCAGTTCTTC
TRBV30,NA,NA,TRBJ1-2,CAWSVLPGDYGYTF,TGTGCCTGGAGTGTACTGCCCGGGGACTATGGCTACACCTTC
TRBV14,NA,TRBD1,TRBJ2-3,CASSPMTGGYFDTQYF,TGTGCCAGCAGCCCTATGACAGGGGGCTATTTCGATACGCAGTATTTT
TRBV9,NA,NA,TRBJ1-2,CASSVRGDNYGYTF,TGTGCCAGCAGCGTACGGGGCGATAACTATGGCTACACCTTC
TRBV7-9,NA,TRBD2,TRBJ2-1,CASSPGTSGSVDYNEQFF,TGTGCCAGCAGCCCCGGGACTAGCGGGAGCGTGGACTACAATGAGCAGTTCTTC
TRBV5-1,NA,NA,TRBJ2-3,CASSLGQSTDTQYF,TGCGCCAGCAGCTTGGGCCAGAGCACAGATACGCAGTATTTT
TRBV19,NA,NA,TRBJ1-5,CASSLQPVYQPQHF,TGTGCCAGTAGTCTACAGCCCGTTTATCAGCCCCAGCATTTT
TRBV25-1,NA,TRBD1,TRBJ1-2,CASSDAKTGGSDGYTF,TGTGCCAGCAGTGATGCGAAAACAGGGGGCTCCGATGGCTACACCTTC